This TCR beta chain is drawn from a study of blood T cell repertoires in COVID-19. Study information: Material from acute and convalescent COVID-19 was sourced from the United States, Italy and Spain.

Original analysis: From reference gene primer amplification, estimates of nucleated cell counts were derived. Clones were read by immunoSEQ multiplex PCR, and TCRdb kept only the in-frame ones, dropping some. That table supplies the V and J calls and clone size; D and trimming were determined from the DNA. This table has 200,000 to 300,000 clones, about 83% appearing once. The CDR3 contains 13 residues. V gave up 6 bases and J gave up 6 bases; unmatched junction bases: 7. This chain links TRBV12-3 or TRBV12-4 with TRBJ2-7; 8 nucleotides match TRBD2. This sequence was found in a middle-aged man with acute or convalescent COVID-19. Sequencing was carried out using peripheral blood. The CDR3 sequence: CASRMGLVGEQYF. The CDR3 DNA reads TGTGCCAGCAGGATGGGACTAGTTGGCGAGCAGTACTTC.